This TCR beta chain derives from a study of T-cell memory formation after mild COVID-19. Overall study results and limits: A balance of CD4 and CD8 characterized clones contracting day 15 to 85, whereas later expanders leaned CD4+.

TCR alpha and TCR beta cDNA libraries carrying sample barcodes and UMIs came from 5'RACE with constant-segment primers. TCRdb re-derived calls from the 5' RACE reads in MiXCR, one entry per CDR3 protein. The table includes more than 250,000 distinct CDR3 sequences, more than 15% detected once. As regards this clonotype: Its antigen is not known.

Sequenced input: PBMCs or a T cell subset sorted from them (not recorded which). This receptor was taken from a man aged 18 to 29 who had mild COVID-19 (a few samples of this study predate the infection). Cell type and time point are not known.

This chain's CDR3 is CASRGQGLYGYTF. CDR3 bases: TGTGCCAGCAGGGGACAGGGCCTCTATGGCTACACCTTC. This chain links TRBV2 with TRBJ1-2; 9 bases map to TRBD1. The length of the CDR3 is 13 residues. Germline lookup yields CDR1 SNHLY and CDR2 FYNNEI. V dropped 6 bases and J dropped 4; count of bases not matched to a gene: 3.